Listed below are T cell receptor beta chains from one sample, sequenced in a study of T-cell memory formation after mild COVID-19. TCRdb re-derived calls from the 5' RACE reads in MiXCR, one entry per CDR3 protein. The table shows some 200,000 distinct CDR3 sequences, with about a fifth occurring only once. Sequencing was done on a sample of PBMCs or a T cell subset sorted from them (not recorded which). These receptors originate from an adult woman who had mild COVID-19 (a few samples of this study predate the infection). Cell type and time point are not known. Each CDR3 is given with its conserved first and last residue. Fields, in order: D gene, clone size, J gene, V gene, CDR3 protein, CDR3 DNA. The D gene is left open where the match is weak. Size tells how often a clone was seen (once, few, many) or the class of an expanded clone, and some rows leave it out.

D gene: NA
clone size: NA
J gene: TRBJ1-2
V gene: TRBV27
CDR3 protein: CASSFGGPAYGYTF
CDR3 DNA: TGTGCCAGCAGTTTCGGGGGACCGGCCTATGGCTACACCTTC

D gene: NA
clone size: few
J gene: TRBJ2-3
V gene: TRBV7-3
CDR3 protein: CASSQGYGTDTQYF
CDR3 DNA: TGTGCCAGCAGTCAGGGGTATGGCACAGATACGCAGTATTTT

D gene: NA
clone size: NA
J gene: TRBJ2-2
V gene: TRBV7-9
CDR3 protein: CASSHNPGAGTGELFF
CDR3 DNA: TGTGCCAGCAGCCACAATCCAGGGGCAGGCACCGGGGAGCTGTTTTTT

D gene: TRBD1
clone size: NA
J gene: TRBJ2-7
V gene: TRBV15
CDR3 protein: CATSRAGTADEQYF
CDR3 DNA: TGTGCCACCAGCAGAGCGGGGACAGCTGACGAGCAGTACTTC

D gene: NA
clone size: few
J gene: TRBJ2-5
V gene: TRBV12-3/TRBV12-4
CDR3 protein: CASSYTRETQYF
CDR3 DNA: TGTGCCAGCAGTTATACACGGGAGACCCAGTACTTC

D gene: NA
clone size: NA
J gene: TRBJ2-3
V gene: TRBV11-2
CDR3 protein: CASSLRVLPIGPDTQYF
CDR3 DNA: TGTGCCAGCAGCTTGCGAGTACTACCCATTGGCCCAGATACGCAGTATTTT

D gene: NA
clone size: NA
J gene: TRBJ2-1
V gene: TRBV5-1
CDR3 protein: CASSFDRSNEQFF
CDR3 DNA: TGCGCCAGCAGCTTCGACAGGAGCAATGAGCAGTTCTTC

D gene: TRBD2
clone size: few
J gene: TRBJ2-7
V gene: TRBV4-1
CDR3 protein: CASSQDWTSTYEQYF
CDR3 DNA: TGCGCCAGCAGCCAAGATTGGACTAGTACCTACGAGCAGTACTTC

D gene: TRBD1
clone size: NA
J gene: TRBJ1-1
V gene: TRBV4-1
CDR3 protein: CASSQRQGGNTEAFF
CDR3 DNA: TGCGCCAGCAGCCAAAGACAGGGGGGGAACACTGAAGCTTTCTTT

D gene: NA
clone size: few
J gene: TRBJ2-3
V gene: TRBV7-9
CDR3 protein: CASSSGSAGTQYF
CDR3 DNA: TGTGCCAGCAGCTCAGGGTCTGCCGGTACGCAGTATTTT

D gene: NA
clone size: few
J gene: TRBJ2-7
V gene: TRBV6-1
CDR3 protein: CASSEVEYEQYF
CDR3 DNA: TGTGCCAGCAGCGAAGTGGAATACGAGCAGTACTTC

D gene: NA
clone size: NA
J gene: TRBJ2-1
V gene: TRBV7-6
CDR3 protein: CASSPFGTLEQFF
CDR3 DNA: TGTGCCAGCAGCCCATTCGGGACTCTTGAGCAGTTCTTC

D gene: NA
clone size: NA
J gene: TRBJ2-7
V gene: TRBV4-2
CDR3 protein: CASSLSASGTDNYEQYF
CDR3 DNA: TGTGCCAGCAGCCTTTCCGCCTCCGGGACGGATAACTACGAGCAGTACTTC

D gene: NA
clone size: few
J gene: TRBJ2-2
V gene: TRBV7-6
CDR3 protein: CASSPTYTGELFF
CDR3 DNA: TGTGCCAGCAGCCCAACCTACACCGGGGAGCTGTTTTTT

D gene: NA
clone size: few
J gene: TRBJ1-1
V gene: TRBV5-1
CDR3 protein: CASSLIRGQNTEAFF
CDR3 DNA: TGCGCCAGCAGCTTGATTAGGGGCCAGAACACTGAAGCTTTCTTT

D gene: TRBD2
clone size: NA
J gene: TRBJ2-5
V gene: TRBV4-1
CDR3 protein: CASSPLAGDQETQYF
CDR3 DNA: TGCGCCAGCAGCCCGTTAGCGGGGGACCAAGAGACCCAGTACTTC

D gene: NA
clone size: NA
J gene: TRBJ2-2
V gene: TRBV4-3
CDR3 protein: CASSLGGRTWELFF
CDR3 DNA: TGCGCCAGCAGCCTCGGGGGCCGGACCTGGGAGCTGTTTTTT

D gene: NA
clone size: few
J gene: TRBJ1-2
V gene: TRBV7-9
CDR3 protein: CAHRPGRDYGYTF
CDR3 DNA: TGTGCGCACAGGCCCGGGCGGGATTATGGCTACACCTTC

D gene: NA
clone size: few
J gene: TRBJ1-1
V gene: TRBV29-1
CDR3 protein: CSVTGTANMNTEAFF
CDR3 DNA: TGCAGCGTCACCGGGACCGCGAACATGAACACTGAAGCTTTCTTT

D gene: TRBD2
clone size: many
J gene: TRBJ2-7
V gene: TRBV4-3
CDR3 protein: CASSQELAGYEQYF
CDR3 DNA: TGCGCCAGCAGCCAAGAACTAGCGGGGTACGAGCAGTACTTC

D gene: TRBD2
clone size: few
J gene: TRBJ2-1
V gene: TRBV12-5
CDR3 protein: CASGYFGGGAYNEQFF
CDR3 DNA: TGTGCTAGTGGTTATTTTGGCGGGGGGGCCTACAATGAGCAGTTCTTC

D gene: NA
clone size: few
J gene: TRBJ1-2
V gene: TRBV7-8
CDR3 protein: CASSLAIGLVESNYGYTF
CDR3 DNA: TGTGCCAGCAGCTTAGCCATTGGTTTAGTAGAGAGTAACTATGGCTACACCTTC

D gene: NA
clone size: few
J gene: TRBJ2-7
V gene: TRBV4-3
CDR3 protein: CASSQEIGRHYEQYF
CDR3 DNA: TGCGCCAGCAGCCAAGAAATAGGGCGTCACTACGAGCAGTACTTC

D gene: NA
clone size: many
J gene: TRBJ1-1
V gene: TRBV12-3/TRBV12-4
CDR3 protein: CASSLVYRGEAFF
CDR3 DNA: TGTGCCAGCAGTTTAGTTTATCGGGGTGAAGCTTTCTTT

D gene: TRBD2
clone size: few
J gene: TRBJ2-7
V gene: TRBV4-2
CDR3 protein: CASSPKTGLAYEQYF
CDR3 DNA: TGTGCCAGCAGTCCTAAGACGGGACTAGCCTACGAGCAGTACTTC

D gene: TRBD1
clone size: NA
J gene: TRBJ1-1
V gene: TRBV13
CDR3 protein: CASSPKPGTGNTEAFF
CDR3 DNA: TGTGCCAGCAGCCCAAAACCCGGGACAGGAAACACTGAAGCTTTCTTT

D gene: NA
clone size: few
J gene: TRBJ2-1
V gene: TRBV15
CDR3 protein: CATSERGGDPYNEQFF
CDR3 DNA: TGTGCCACCAGCGAGCGAGGGGGGGACCCCTACAATGAGCAGTTCTTC

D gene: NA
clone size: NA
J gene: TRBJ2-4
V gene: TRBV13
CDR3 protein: CASSLSGADIQYF
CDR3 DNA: TGTGCCAGCAGCTTGTCAGGGGCGGACATTCAGTACTTC

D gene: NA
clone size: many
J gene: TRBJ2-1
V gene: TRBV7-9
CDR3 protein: CASSFIRDAHNEQFF
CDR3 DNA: TGTGCCAGCAGCTTCATCCGGGACGCGCACAATGAGCAGTTCTTC

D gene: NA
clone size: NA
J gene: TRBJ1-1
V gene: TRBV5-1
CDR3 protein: CASSLGLEELPEAFF
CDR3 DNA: TGCGCCAGCAGCTTGGGTCTAGAGGAGCTCCCTGAAGCTTTCTTT

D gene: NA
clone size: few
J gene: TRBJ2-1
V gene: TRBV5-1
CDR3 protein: CASSSSGLGISYNEQFF
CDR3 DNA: TGCGCCAGCAGCTCCAGCGGACTCGGGATTTCCTACAATGAGCAGTTCTTC

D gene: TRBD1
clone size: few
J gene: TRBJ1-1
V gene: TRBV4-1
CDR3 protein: CASSNPGTANTEAFF
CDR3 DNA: TGCGCCAGCAGTAACCCCGGGACAGCGAACACTGAAGCTTTCTTT

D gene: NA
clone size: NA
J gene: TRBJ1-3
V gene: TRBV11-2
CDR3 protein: CASSSEGGYTIYF
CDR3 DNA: TGTGCCAGCAGCTCCGAGGGGGGCTACACCATATATTTT

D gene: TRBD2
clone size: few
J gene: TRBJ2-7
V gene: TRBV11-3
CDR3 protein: CASSPPGLARNEQYF
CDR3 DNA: TGTGCCAGCAGCCCACCCGGACTAGCGAGAAACGAGCAGTACTTC

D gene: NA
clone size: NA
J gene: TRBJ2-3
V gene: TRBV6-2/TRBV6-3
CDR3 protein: CASSETAAYGTDTQYF
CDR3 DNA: TGTGCCAGCAGCGAAACAGCCGCTTACGGCACAGATACGCAGTATTTT

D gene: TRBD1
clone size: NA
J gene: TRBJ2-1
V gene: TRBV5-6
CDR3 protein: CASSLSLGQGAGNEQFF
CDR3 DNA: TGTGCCAGCAGCTTAAGTCTCGGACAGGGGGCAGGCAATGAGCAGTTCTTC

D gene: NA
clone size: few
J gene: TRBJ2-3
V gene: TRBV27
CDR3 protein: CASRRASYTDTQYF
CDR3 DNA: TGTGCCAGCAGGAGGGCCAGTTACACAGATACGCAGTATTTT